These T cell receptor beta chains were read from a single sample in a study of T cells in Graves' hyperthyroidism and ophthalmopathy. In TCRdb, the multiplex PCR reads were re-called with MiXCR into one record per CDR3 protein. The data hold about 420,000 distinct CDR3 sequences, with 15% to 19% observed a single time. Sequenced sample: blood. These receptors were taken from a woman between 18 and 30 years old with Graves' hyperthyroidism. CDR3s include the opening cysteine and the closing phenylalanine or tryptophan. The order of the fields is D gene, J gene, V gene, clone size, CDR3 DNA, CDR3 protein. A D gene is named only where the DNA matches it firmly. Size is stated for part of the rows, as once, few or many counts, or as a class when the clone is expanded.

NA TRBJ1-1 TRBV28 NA TGTGCCAGCGACCGTCCCTGGAGGCGCAGAATGAACACTGAAGCTTTCTTT CASDRPWRRRMNTEAFF
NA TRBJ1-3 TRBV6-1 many TGTGCCAGCAGAAAAGGATTCTCTGGAAACACCATATATTTT CASRKGFSGNTIYF
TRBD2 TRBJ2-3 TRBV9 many TGTGCCAGCAGCGTTCTAGCGGGAGCCTTGACAGATACGCAGTATTTT CASSVLAGALTDTQYF
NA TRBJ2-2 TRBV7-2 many TGTGCCAGCAGCTCGGGGGTGGGCCCGAACACCGGGGAGCTGTTTTTT CASSSGVGPNTGELFF
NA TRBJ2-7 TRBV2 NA TGTGCCAGCAGTGAAAGGGGCAGGGGTAGTTACGAGCAGTACTTC CASSERGRGSYEQYF
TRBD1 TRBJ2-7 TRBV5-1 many TGCGCCAGCAGCTTGAAGGTGGGACAGGGCTCCTACGAGCAGTACTTC CASSLKVGQGSYEQYF
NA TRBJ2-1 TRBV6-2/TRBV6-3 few TGTGCCAGCTTGTCCGGGGACGGGTCCTACAATGGGCAGTTCTTC CASLSGDGSYNGQFF
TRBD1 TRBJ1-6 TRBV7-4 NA TGTGCCAGCAGCCTCCGGGACAGAAACTATAATTCACCCCTCCACTTT CASSLRDRNYNSPLHF
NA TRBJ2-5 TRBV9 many TGTGCCAGCAGCGCCGCCCCAGGAAAAGAGACCCAGTACTTC CASSAAPGKETQYF
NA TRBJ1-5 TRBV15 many TGTGCCACCAGTTCAGGGTTCGGTCAGCCCCAGCATTTT CATSSGFGQPQHF
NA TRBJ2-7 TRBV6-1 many TGTGCCAGCGATAGCAGAGCCTACGAGCAGTACTTC CASDSRAYEQYF
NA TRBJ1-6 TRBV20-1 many TGCAGTGCTAGAGATGAGTGGTCAGCCCGGGGGGGAAATTCACCCCTCCACTTT CSARDEWSARGGNSPLHF
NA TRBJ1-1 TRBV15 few TGTGCCACCAGCGGAGGGAACACTGAAGCTTTCTTT CATSGGNTEAFF
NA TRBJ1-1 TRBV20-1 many TGCAGTGCTAGGGGCAGTCATGTGGCTTTCTTT CSARGSHVAFF